This TCR beta chain was sequenced for a study of T-cell reconstitution after alpha-beta-depleted transplantation in children. This clonotype was seen at least ten times. Germline V CDR1 and CDR2: KGHDR, SFDVKD. V shed 9 bases, J shed 9 bases, and the junction held 7 bases outside the gene matches. The CDR3 is 12 amino acids. For TCRbeta, the library was prepared with unique molecular identifiers. TCRdb redid the calling of the PCR reads with MiXCR, one entry per CDR3 protein. The profile shows about 610,000 distinct CDR3 sequences, roughly a tenth of them singletons. The source is a human donor who donated a stem cell graft to a child with acute myeloid leukemia. The rearrangement links TRBV24-1 to TRBJ2-1; 7 nucleotides line up with TRBD2. The sequencing used PBMCs from the stem cell graft donor, collected from the stem cell graft. This CDR3 reads CATWEGSGEQFF. CDR3 in DNA: TGTGCCACCTGGGAGGGTTCGGGTGAGCAGTTCTTC.